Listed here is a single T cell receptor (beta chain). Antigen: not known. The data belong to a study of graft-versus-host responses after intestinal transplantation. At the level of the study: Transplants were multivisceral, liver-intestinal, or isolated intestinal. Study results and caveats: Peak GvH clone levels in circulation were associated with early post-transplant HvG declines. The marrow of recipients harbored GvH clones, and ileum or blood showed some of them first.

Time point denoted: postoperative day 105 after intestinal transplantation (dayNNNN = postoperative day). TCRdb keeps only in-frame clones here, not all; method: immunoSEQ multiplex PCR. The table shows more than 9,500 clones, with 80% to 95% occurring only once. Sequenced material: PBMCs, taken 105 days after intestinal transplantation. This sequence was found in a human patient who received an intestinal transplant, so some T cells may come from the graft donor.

DNA of the CDR3: TGCAGCGTTCTAGACTCGATTACAGATACGCAGTATTTT. Residues: CSVLDSITDTQYF. The genes are TRBV29-1 and TRBJ2-3; unclear D gene. Trimming took off 5 bases at V and 3 bases at J, with 12 bases between the two ends. The germline CDR1 and CDR2 sequences are SQVTM and ANQGSEA. CDR3 length: 13 residues.